A selection of T cell receptor beta chains follows, all from one sample in a study of shared clonotypes between healthy human individuals. TCRdb's copy holds only in-frame clones and misses some; the assay was immunoSEQ multiplex PCR. The repertoire holds about 680,000 clones, with about 74% as singletons. Sequenced sample: memory CD4+ T cells sorted from blood. The origin of the receptors is a woman between 25 and 40 years old in good health. The conserved cysteine and the conserved F or W are not part of the CDR3 here. A D gene is named only where the DNA matches it firmly.

v_gene: TRBV28; d_gene: TRBD1; j_gene: TRBJ1-2; CDR3aa: ASSTTGGEYGYT
v_gene: TRBV28; d_gene: NA; j_gene: TRBJ1-1; CDR3aa: ASSFRAMSGTEAF
v_gene: TRBV15; d_gene: TRBD1; j_gene: TRBJ2-5; CDR3aa: ATSSRQGLGTQY
v_gene: TRBV28; d_gene: TRBD1; j_gene: TRBJ2-7; CDR3aa: ASSLSSTGQVEQY
v_gene: TRBV10-3; d_gene: NA; j_gene: TRBJ2-7; CDR3aa: AISEEGVGRSYEQY
v_gene: TRBV5-1; d_gene: NA; j_gene: TRBJ1-1; CDR3aa: ASSLDSGTEAF
v_gene: TRBV28; d_gene: TRBD2; j_gene: TRBJ2-1; CDR3aa: ASSLAGGPTNEQF
v_gene: TRBV20-1; d_gene: NA; j_gene: TRBJ1-3; CDR3aa: SAYSGNTIY
v_gene: TRBV5-8; d_gene: NA; j_gene: TRBJ1-1; CDR3aa: ASSSTTGSHTEAF
v_gene: TRBV5-1; d_gene: TRBD1; j_gene: TRBJ1-6; CDR3aa: ASSQAGGDNSPLH
v_gene: TRBV6-5; d_gene: NA; j_gene: TRBJ2-7; CDR3aa: ASSYGRFHEQY
v_gene: TRBV30; d_gene: NA; j_gene: TRBJ2-5; CDR3aa: AWSVGNFASSGETQY
v_gene: TRBV7-2; d_gene: NA; j_gene: TRBJ2-5; CDR3aa: ASSPGPGETQY
v_gene: TRBV6-4; d_gene: TRBD1; j_gene: TRBJ2-1; CDR3aa: ASKRDRGSYNEQF
v_gene: TRBV7-2; d_gene: NA; j_gene: TRBJ1-1; CDR3aa: ASSLRIGQVNTEAF
v_gene: TRBV10-3; d_gene: TRBD2; j_gene: TRBJ2-1; CDR3aa: AIATGLAGADEQF
v_gene: TRBV18; d_gene: TRBD1; j_gene: TRBJ1-5; CDR3aa: ASSPLQGDSNQPQH
v_gene: TRBV11-2; d_gene: NA; j_gene: TRBJ1-2; CDR3aa: ASRRPGRRANYGYT
v_gene: TRBV28; d_gene: NA; j_gene: TRBJ2-7; CDR3aa: ASSQRTPYEQY
v_gene: TRBV29-1; d_gene: NA; j_gene: TRBJ2-2; CDR3aa: SALGWAGGHTNTGELF
v_gene: TRBV5-1; d_gene: NA; j_gene: TRBJ2-1; CDR3aa: ASIGGNYNEQF
v_gene: TRBV10-3; d_gene: NA; j_gene: TRBJ2-3; CDR3aa: AISERARTDTQY
v_gene: TRBV18; d_gene: TRBD1; j_gene: TRBJ1-1; CDR3aa: ASSGRTGVKAEAF
v_gene: TRBV27; d_gene: TRBD2; j_gene: TRBJ2-7; CDR3aa: ASSSLSLASGMRYEQY
v_gene: TRBV6-1; d_gene: NA; j_gene: TRBJ2-7; CDR3aa: ASRTTGTPSYEQY
v_gene: TRBV5-4; d_gene: NA; j_gene: TRBJ1-4; CDR3aa: ASSTFDTASEKLF
v_gene: TRBV2; d_gene: NA; j_gene: TRBJ2-7; CDR3aa: ASSCSSYEQY
v_gene: TRBV30; d_gene: NA; j_gene: TRBJ2-7; CDR3aa: AWSVPHEQY
v_gene: TRBV19; d_gene: NA; j_gene: TRBJ2-3; CDR3aa: ASSPNRIFTDTQY
v_gene: TRBV5-7; d_gene: NA; j_gene: TRBJ2-7; CDR3aa: ASSLNREIEQY
v_gene: TRBV28; d_gene: NA; j_gene: TRBJ1-2; CDR3aa: ASSPHSSNYGYT
v_gene: TRBV5-4; d_gene: TRBD1; j_gene: TRBJ1-2; CDR3aa: ASSGTGYYGYT
v_gene: TRBV7-7; d_gene: NA; j_gene: TRBJ2-2; CDR3aa: ASSPRHASWGNTGELF
v_gene: TRBV7-9; d_gene: NA; j_gene: TRBJ2-7; CDR3aa: ASSRDPYEQY
v_gene: TRBV19; d_gene: TRBD2; j_gene: TRBJ2-2; CDR3aa: ASSSLAGSTGELF
v_gene: TRBV5-1; d_gene: NA; j_gene: TRBJ2-1; CDR3aa: ASSPDNEQF
v_gene: TRBV5-6; d_gene: TRBD2; j_gene: TRBJ2-3; CDR3aa: ASSSITSGRAAYTDTQY
v_gene: TRBV30; d_gene: NA; j_gene: TRBJ2-1; CDR3aa: AWSTSSNEQF
v_gene: TRBV14; d_gene: NA; j_gene: TRBJ1-2; CDR3aa: ASSSIPGQGFGYT
v_gene: TRBV7-2; d_gene: TRBD2; j_gene: TRBJ2-1; CDR3aa: ASSLAGSSYNEQF
v_gene: TRBV11-2; d_gene: NA; j_gene: TRBJ2-5; CDR3aa: ASSSGIQETQY
v_gene: TRBV6-5; d_gene: NA; j_gene: TRBJ2-7; CDR3aa: ASRLRQSSYEQY
v_gene: TRBV5-1; d_gene: NA; j_gene: TRBJ2-1; CDR3aa: ASSLGLGSSYNEQF
v_gene: TRBV25-1; d_gene: NA; j_gene: TRBJ2-1; CDR3aa: ASSASRVTYNEQF
v_gene: TRBV28; d_gene: NA; j_gene: TRBJ1-2; CDR3aa: ASSLTGIVYGYT
v_gene: TRBV6-1; d_gene: TRBD2; j_gene: TRBJ2-3; CDR3aa: ASIPLGRDTQY